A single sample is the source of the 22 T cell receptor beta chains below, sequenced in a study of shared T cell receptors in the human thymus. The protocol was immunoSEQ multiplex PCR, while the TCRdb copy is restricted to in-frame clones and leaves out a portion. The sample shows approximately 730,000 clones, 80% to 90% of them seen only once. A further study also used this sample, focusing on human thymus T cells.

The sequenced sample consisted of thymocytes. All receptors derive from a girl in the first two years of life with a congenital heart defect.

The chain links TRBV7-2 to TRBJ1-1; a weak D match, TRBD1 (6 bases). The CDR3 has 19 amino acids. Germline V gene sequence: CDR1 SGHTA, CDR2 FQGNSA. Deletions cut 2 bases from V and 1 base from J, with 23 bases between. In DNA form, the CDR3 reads TGTGCCAGCAGCTTAATCCGTTCAGACAGGTCGTACGAGAACACTGAAGCTTTCTTT. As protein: CASSLIRSDRSYENTEAFF. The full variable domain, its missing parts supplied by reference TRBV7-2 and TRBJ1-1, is GAGVSQSPSNKVTEKGKDVELRCDPISGHTALYWYRQSLGQGLEFLIYFQGNSAPDKSGLPSDRFSAERTGGSVSTLTIQRTQQEDSAVYLCASSLIRSDRSYENTEAFFGQGTRLTVV.

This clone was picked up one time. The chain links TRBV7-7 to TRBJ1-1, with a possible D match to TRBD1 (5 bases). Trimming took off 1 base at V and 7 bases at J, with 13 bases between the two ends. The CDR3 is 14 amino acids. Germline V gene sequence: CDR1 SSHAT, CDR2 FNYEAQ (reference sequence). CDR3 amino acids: CASSLGGAADEAFF. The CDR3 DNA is TGTGCCAGCAGCTTAGGTGGGGCGGCAGATGAAGCTTTCTTT.

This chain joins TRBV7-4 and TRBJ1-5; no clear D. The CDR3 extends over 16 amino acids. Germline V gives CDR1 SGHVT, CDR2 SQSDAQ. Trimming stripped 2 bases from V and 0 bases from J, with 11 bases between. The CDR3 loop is CASSLYRRTSNQPQHF. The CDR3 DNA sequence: TGTGCCAGCAGCTTATATCGCAGAACTAGCAATCAGCCCCAGCATTTT. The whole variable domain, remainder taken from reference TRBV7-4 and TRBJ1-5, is GAGVSQSPRYKVAKRGRDVALRCDSISGHVTLYWYRQTLGQGSEVLTYSQSDAQRDKSGRPSGRFSAERPERSVSTLKIQRTEQGDSAVYLCASSLYRRTSNQPQHFGDGTRLSIL.

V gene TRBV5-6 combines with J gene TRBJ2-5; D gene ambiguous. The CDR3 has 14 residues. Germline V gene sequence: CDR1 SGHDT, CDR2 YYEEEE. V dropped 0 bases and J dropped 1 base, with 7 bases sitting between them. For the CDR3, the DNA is TGTGCCAGCAGCTTGGTACCAGGCCAAGAGACCCAGTACTTC. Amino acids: CASSLVPGQETQYF.

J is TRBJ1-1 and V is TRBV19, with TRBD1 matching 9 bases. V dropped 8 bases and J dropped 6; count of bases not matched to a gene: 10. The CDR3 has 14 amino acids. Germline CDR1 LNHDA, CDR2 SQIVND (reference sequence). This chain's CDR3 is CASGRDRVTPEAFF. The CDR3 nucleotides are TGTGCCAGTGGCCGGGACAGGGTGACCCCTGAAGCTTTCTTT.

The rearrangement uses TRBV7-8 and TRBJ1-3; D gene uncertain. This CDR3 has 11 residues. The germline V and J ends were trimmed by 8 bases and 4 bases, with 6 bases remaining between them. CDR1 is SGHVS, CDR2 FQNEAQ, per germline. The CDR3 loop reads CASLSGNTIYF. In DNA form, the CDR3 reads TGTGCCAGCTTGTCGGGAAACACCATATATTTT.

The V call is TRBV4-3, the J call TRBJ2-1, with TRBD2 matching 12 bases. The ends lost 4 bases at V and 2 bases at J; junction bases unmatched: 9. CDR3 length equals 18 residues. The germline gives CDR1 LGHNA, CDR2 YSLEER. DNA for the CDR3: TGCGCCAGCAGCCTAGGACTAGCGGGGTTCCGAACCTACAATGAGCAGTTCTTC. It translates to CASSLGLAGFRTYNEQFF.

The DNA of the CDR3 is TGTGCCAGCAGCTTAACTTCCCTAGCGGACAACAACACAGATACGCAGTATTTT. Translated, it gives CASSLTSLADNNTDTQYF. The chain links TRBV7-3 to TRBJ2-3, with 7 bases that match TRBD2. The germline CDR1 and CDR2 sequences are SGHTA and FQGTGA. V shed 0 bases and J 2 bases; nucleotides not matched to a gene: 11. CDR3 length: 18 residues.

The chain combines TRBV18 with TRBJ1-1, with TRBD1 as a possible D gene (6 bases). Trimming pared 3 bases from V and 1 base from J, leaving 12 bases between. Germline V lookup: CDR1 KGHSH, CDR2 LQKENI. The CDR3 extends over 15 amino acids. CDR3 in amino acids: CASSPRTAKNTEAFF. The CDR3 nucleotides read TGTGCCAGCTCACCTCGGACAGCTAAGAACACTGAAGCTTTCTTT.

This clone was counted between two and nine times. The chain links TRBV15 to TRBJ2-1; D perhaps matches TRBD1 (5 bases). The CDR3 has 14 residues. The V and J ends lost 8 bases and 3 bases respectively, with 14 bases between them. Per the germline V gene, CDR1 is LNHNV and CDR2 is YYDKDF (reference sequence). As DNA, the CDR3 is TGTGCCACCTGCGACAGTGGTAGCTACAATGAGCAGTTCTTC. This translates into CATCDSGSYNEQFF. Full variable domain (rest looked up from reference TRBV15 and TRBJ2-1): DAMVIQNPRYQVTQFGKPVTLSCSQTLNHNVMYWYQQKSSQAPKLLFHYYDKDFNNEADTPDNFQSRRPNTSFCFLDIRSPGLGDTAMYLCATCDSGSYNEQFFGPGTRLTVL.

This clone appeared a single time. CDR3 DNA: TGTGCCAGCAGCCAAGGCACGGGGGAGGGTTATAAAGCTTTCTTT. This encodes CASSQGTGEGYKAFF. V is TRBV4-2 and J is TRBJ1-1; tentatively, D is TRBD1 (5 bases). Between the trimmed V and J ends, which lost 1 base and 9 bases, there was a span of 18 bases. The length of the CDR3 is 15 residues. Germline values: CDR1 LGHNA, CDR2 YNFKEQ.

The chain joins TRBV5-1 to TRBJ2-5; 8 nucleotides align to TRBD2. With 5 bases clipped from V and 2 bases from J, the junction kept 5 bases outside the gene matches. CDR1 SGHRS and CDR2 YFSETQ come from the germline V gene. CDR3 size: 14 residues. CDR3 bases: TGCGCCAGCAGGGTGGTAGCGGGGCAAGAGACCCAGTACTTC. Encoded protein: CASRVVAGQETQYF.

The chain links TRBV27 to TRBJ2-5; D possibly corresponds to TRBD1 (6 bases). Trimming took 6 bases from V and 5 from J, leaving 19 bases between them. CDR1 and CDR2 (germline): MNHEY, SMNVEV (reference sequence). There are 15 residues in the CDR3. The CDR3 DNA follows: TGTGCCAGCAGCCTTTACCCCGACAGGTCGGAGACCCAGTACTTC. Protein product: CASSLYPDRSETQYF.

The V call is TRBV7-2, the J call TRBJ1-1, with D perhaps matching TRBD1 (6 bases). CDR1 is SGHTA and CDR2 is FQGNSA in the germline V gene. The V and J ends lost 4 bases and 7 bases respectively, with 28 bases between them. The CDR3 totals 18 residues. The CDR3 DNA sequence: TGTGCCAGCAGCTCCGAACAGGGCCAACGCCACCGATATATTGAAGCTTTCTTT. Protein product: CASSSEQGQRHRYIEAFF.

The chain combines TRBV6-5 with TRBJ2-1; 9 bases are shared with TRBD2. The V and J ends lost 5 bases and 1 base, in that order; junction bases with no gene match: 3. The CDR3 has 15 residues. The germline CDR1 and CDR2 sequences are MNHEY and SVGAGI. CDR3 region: CASSAGGASYNEQFF. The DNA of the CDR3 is TGTGCCAGCAGTGCGGGGGGGGCTTCCTACAATGAGCAGTTCTTC.

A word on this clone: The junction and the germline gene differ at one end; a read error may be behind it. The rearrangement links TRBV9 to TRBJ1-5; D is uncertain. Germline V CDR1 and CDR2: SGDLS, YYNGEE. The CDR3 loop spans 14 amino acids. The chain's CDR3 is CASSAGFNNQAQHF. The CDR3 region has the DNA TGTGCCAGCAGCGCGGGATTCAATAATCAGGCCCAGCATTTT. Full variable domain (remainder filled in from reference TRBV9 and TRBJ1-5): DSGVTQTPKHLITATGQRVTLRCSPRSGDLSVYWYQQSLDQGLQFLIQYYNGEERAKGNILERFSAQQFPDLHSELNLSSLELGDSALYFCASSAGFNNQAQHFGDGTRLSIL.

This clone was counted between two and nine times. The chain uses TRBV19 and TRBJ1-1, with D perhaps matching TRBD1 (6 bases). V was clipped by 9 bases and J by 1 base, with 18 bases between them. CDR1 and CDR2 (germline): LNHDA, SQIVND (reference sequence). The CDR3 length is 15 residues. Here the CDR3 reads CASLERGFGNTEAFF. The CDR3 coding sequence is TGTGCCAGCCTAGAAAGGGGGTTCGGGAACACTGAAGCTTTCTTT.

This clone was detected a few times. The CDR3 DNA sequence: TGTGCCAGCAGCCGAGCCTTGAGCTATGGCTACACCTTC. As protein: CASSRALSYGYTF. The genes are TRBV11-2 and TRBJ1-2; no reliable D call. The V end was cut by 5 bases, the J end by 4 bases, with 11 bases between. This CDR3 has 13 residues. Germline lookup yields CDR1 SGHAT and CDR2 FQNNGV.

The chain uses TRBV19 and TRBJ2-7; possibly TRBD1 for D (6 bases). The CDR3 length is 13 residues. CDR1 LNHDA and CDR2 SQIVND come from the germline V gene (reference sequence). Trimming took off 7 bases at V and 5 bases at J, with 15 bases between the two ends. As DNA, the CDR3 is TGTGCCAGTAAAACCGGGACATCTAACGAGCAGTACTTC. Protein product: CASKTGTSNEQYF.

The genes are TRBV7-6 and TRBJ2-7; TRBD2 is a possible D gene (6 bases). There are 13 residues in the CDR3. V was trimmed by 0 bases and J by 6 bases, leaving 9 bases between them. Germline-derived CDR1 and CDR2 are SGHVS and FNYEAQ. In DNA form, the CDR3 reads TGTGCCAGCAGCTTAGCAGACGGGGGCGAGCAGTACTTC. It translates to CASSLADGGEQYF.

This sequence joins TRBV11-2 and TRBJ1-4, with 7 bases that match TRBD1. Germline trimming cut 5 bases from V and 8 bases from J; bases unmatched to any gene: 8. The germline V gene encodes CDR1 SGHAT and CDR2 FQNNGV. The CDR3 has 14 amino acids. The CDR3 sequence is CASSGDRVWEKLFF. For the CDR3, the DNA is TGTGCCAGCAGCGGAGACAGGGTTTGGGAAAAACTGTTTTTT.

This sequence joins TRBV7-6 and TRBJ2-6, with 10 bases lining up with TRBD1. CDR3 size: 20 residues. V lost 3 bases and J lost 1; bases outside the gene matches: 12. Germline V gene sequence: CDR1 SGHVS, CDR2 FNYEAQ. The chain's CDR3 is CASSFEPGRDRGSGANVLTF. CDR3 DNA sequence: TGTGCCAGCAGCTTCGAACCTGGTCGGGACAGGGGTTCTGGGGCCAACGTCCTGACTTTC.